The clone carrying this T cell receptor (beta chain) came up many times. Per the germline V gene, CDR1 is LGHNA and CDR2 is YSLEER. J lost 2 bases, V lost 5 bases, and 11 bases had no gene match. CDR3 length: 18 residues. The sample belongs to a study of human T cells and chemical hapten exposure. MiXCR, run by TCRdb on the RACE reads, gives a single entry per CDR3 protein. The sample has about 57,000 distinct CDR3 sequences, about 9.3% seen once. Time point described: patch test 1, 2 weeks after DPC sensitization. Treatment indicated: therapeutic diphenylcyclopropenone sensitization with weekly scalp DPC.

The receptor comes from a woman in her 40s with alopecia areata. Some clones in this sample may be carry-over from other donors' samples. Sequenced here: whole blood, sampled in connection with sensitization to the hapten diphenylcyclopropenone (DPC). This sequence joins TRBV4-3 and TRBJ2-3; TRBD2 agrees at 12 bases. CDR3 protein: CASSSRTSGEWFTDTQYF. CDR3 DNA sequence: TGCGCCAGCAGCTCAAGGACTAGCGGGGAATGGTTCACAGATACGCAGTATTTT.